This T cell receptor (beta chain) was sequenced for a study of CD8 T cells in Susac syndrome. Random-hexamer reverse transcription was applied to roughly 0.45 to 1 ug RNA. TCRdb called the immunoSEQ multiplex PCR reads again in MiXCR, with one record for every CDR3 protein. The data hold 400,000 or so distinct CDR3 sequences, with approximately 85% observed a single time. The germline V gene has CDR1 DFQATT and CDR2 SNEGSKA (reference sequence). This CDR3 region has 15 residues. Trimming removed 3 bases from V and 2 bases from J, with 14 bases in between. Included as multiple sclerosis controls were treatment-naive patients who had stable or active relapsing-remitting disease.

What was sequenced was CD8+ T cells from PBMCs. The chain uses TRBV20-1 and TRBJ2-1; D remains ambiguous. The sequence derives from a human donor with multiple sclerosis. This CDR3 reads CSASGRQRTYNEQFF. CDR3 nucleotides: TGCAGTGCTAGCGGGCGGCAGCGAACCTACAATGAGCAGTTCTTC.